These 26 T cell receptor beta chains originate from one sample sequenced in a study of blood T cells in healthy people across ages. Primed by a sample-barcoded 5' primer and a J-beta primer mix, a second PCR proceeded for 7 to 11 cycles. TCRdb re-called the 5' RACE reads with MiXCR, one entry per CDR3 protein. This table has around 2 million distinct CDR3 sequences, around 42% appearing once. Material for sequencing was blood. The source of these receptors is a human donor in good health.

This clonotype was picked up a small number of times. The V gene is TRBV28, the J gene TRBJ2-6; no clear D. V lost 5 bases and J lost 7, with 18 bases in between. The CDR3 has 16 amino acids. The germline V gene has CDR1 MDHEN and CDR2 SYDVKM. The DNA of the CDR3 is TGTGCCAGCAGTCTGACAATGACCTCCGGCGCCAACGTCCTGACTTTC. Translation gives CASSLTMTSGANVLTF.

The V gene is TRBV6-1, the J gene TRBJ2-5, with D perhaps matching TRBD1 (5 bases). The length of the CDR3 is 13 residues. CDR1 MNHNS and CDR2 SASEGT come from the germline V gene. The CDR3 DNA reads TGTGCAAGTCAGGGCGTCAGGGAAGAGACCCAGTACTTC. Its protein is CASQGVREETQYF.

This clonotype was detected once. This rearrangement joins TRBV12-3 or TRBV12-4 to TRBJ2-1; D gene uncertain. V dropped 4 bases and J dropped 3 bases, with 10 bases sitting between them. CDR3 length: 14 residues. The CDR3 region has the DNA TGTGCCAGCAGTTCCTCGGCGGTCTACAATGAGCAGTTCTTC. This encodes CASSSSAVYNEQFF.

Concerning this clonotype: Just one base apart from a much larger clone, this may be a read error. This chain joins TRBV29-1 and TRBJ2-7, with D perhaps given as TRBD1 or TRBD2 (5 bases each). CDR1 SQVTM and CDR2 ANQGSEA come from the germline V gene. Trimming took 4 bases from V and 0 from J, leaving 22 bases between them. This CDR3 contains 17 residues. Here the CDR3 DNA reads TGCAGCGTTGGCGACTACCCTCGGGACCCCTTCTCCTACGAGCAGTACTTC. Amino acid sequence: CSVGDYPRDPFSYEQYF.

This clonotype showed up just a few times. The chain couples TRBV12-3 or TRBV12-4 to TRBJ2-1, with 12 positions matching TRBD2. This CDR3 comprises 17 residues. J was trimmed by 3 bases and V by 3 bases; bases with no gene match: 6. The CDR3 DNA follows: TGTGCCAGCAGTTTTCTGGTACTAGCGGGGGGCTACAATGAGCAGTTCTTC. Translating gives CASSFLVLAGGYNEQFF.

The chain couples TRBV5-1 to TRBJ2-5, with 11 bases that match TRBD2. V dropped 4 bases and J dropped 5; count of bases not matched to a gene: 16. Germline CDR1 is SGHRS and CDR2 is YFSETQ. The CDR3 consists of 18 residues. CDR3 amino acids: CASSTHRSSGGSGETQYF. CDR3 nucleotides: TGCGCCAGCAGCACGCACCGTTCTAGCGGGGGGTCGGGGGAGACCCAGTACTTC.

This clonotype has more than one count but fewer than ten. V usage is TRBV29-1 and J usage is TRBJ1-1; perhaps TRBD1 as D (6 bases). Germline lookup yields CDR1 SQVTM and CDR2 ANQGSEA. The CDR3 has 12 amino acids. The V end lost 7 bases, the J end lost 5 bases, and 14 bases lay between the germline ends. CDR3 in DNA: TGCAGCGCCGTTTCCCAGGGGACTGAAGCTTTCTTT. Protein product: CSAVSQGTEAFF.

The V gene is TRBV4-1, the J gene TRBJ1-1; a possible D gene is TRBD1 (6 bases). The germline V and J ends were trimmed by 4 bases and 5 bases, with 14 bases remaining between them. Per the germline V gene, CDR1 is MGHRA and CDR2 is YSYEKL. The CDR3 has 14 amino acids. The CDR3 spells CASSRSWTATEAFF. The CDR3 DNA reads as TGCGCCAGCAGCCGCTCATGGACAGCAACTGAAGCTTTCTTT.

The V gene is TRBV7-2, the J gene TRBJ2-1; D possibly corresponds to TRBD2 (6 bases). This CDR3 has 14 amino acids. Trimming took off 1 base at V and 8 bases at J, with 12 bases between the two ends. The germline V gene has CDR1 SGHTA and CDR2 FQGNSA. The DNA of the CDR3 is TGTGCCAGCAGCTTAGACTGGCGGGGCGATGAGCAGTTCTTC. It specifies CASSLDWRGDEQFF.

CDR3 bases: TGTGCCAGCAGTTACCGGGACCTAACCTACAATGAGCAGTTCTTC. Translating gives CASSYRDLTYNEQFF. The chain joins TRBV6-6 to TRBJ2-1; D tentatively reads TRBD1 or TRBD2 (5 bases each). The V gene's germline CDR1 is MNHNY and CDR2 SVGAGI (reference sequence). V lost 2 bases and J lost 2, with 10 bases in between. The CDR3 has 15 residues.

This clonotype was counted a few times. The CDR3 reads CASSFQGGGYNEQFF. CDR3 DNA: TGTGCCAGCAGCTTCCAGGGAGGGGGATACAATGAGCAGTTCTTC. The chain carries TRBV7-2 and TRBJ2-1; a weak D match, TRBD2 (7 bases). Trimming pared 3 bases from V and 4 bases from J, leaving 13 bases between. Germline CDR1 SGHTA, CDR2 FQGNSA. CDR3 length equals 15 residues.

This sequence joins TRBV3-1 and TRBJ1-6; TRBD1 is a possible D gene (5 bases). V lost 8 bases to trimming and J lost 6 bases, with 20 bases between them. Germline CDR1 reads LGHDT; CDR2 reads YNNKEL (reference sequence). The CDR3 loop spans 16 amino acids. The CDR3 sequence: CASRRGQRGPNSPLHF. The CDR3 region has the DNA TGTGCCAGCCGTAGGGGCCAGCGGGGACCTAATTCACCCCTCCACTTT.

This clonotype was observed a handful of times. V usage is TRBV4-3 and J usage is TRBJ2-3; D not resolved. Germline V gives CDR1 LGHNA, CDR2 YSLEER. The CDR3 runs 14 residues. V was shortened by 0 bases and J by 8 bases, with 12 bases between the two germline ends. CDR3 in amino acids: CASSQDVVSLTQYF. As DNA, the CDR3 is TGCGCCAGCAGCCAAGACGTCGTAAGTCTTACGCAGTATTTT.

Concerning this clonotype itself: An end of the junction does not agree with germline; a read error may underlie this. The rearrangement uses TRBV15 and TRBJ1-1, with no clear D. This CDR3 is built from 13 residues. Germline assignment: CDR1 LNHNV and CDR2 YYDKDF (reference sequence). CDR3 sequence: CAASRERGTEAFF. The CDR3 DNA reads TGTGCCGCCAGCAGAGAACGAGGCACTGAAGCTTTCTTT.

The CDR3 reads CASSSIKKTGANYGYTF. CDR3 coding DNA: TGTGCCAGCAGCTCTATCAAAAAGACAGGGGCGAACTATGGCTACACCTTC. The chain carries TRBV7-9 and TRBJ1-2; 8 bases map to TRBD1. J gave up 2 bases and V 4 bases, and 12 bases lay outside the gene matches. The CDR3 loop spans 17 amino acids. CDR1 is SEHNR and CDR2 is FQNEAQ in the germline V gene (reference sequence).

This chain links TRBV3-1 with TRBJ2-5; 7 nucleotides agree with TRBD2. J lost 4 bases, V lost 1 base, and 6 bases had no gene match. This CDR3 region has 15 residues. CDR1 and CDR2 from the germline V gene are LGHDT and YNNKEL (reference sequence). The CDR3 bases are TGTGCCAGCAGCCAAGGAGGCGGGGGTGGAGAGACCCAGTACTTC. This gives the protein CASSQGGGGGETQYF.

This chain links TRBV5-5 with TRBJ2-3; maybe TRBD1 (5 bases). Trimming stripped 2 bases from V and 4 bases from J, with 11 bases between. Germline CDR1 SGHKS, CDR2 YYEKEE (reference sequence). The CDR3 extends over 14 amino acids. The CDR3 coding sequence is TGTGCCAGCAGCTTTGGATGGGGCGCAGATACGCAGTATTTT. This sequence encodes CASSFGWGADTQYF.

The chain has TRBV6-5 and TRBJ1-2, with TRBD1 matching 8 bases. The CDR3 spans 15 residues. With V trimmed by 7 bases and J by 1 base, 8 bases remained unmatched. CDR1 MNHEY and CDR2 SVGAGI come from the germline V gene. The CDR3 is CASNPGTGINYGYTF. DNA of the CDR3: TGTGCCAGCAACCCCGGGACAGGCATTAACTATGGCTACACCTTC.

This sequence joins TRBV18 and TRBJ1-5; D is uncertain. This CDR3 is built from 13 residues. The ends were cut back, 2 bases at V and 8 bases at J, with 10 bases in the middle. Germline V lookup: CDR1 KGHSH, CDR2 LQKENI. The CDR3 DNA sequence: TGTGCCAGCTCACCAGACCTAGAGGAGCCCCAGCATTTT. Protein product: CASSPDLEEPQHF.

This clonotype came up a few times. The chain recombines TRBV25-1 with TRBJ2-7; possibly TRBD1 for D (6 bases). The CDR3 runs to 13 residues. Germline V CDR1 and CDR2: MGHDK, SYGVNS. V dropped 4 bases and J dropped 5 bases, with 12 bases sitting between them. CDR3 loop: CASSATGRNEQYF. The CDR3 region has the DNA TGTGCCAGCAGTGCGACAGGTCGGAACGAGCAGTACTTC.

This clonotype was seen only a few times. The chain employs TRBV6-5 and TRBJ1-5, with D tentatively TRBD1 (6 bases). Trimming pared 0 bases from V and 7 bases from J, leaving 10 bases between. From germline, CDR1 is MNHEY and CDR2 SVGAGI. The CDR3 totals 14 residues. CDR3 DNA: TGTGCCAGCAGTTACTCCCAGGGGAGACAGCCCCAGCATTTT. Translated: CASSYSQGRQPQHF.

This clonotype has just a few counts. The CDR3 DNA is TGTGCCACCAGCAGATCCCATAGCACAGATACGCAGTATTTT. This codes for CATSRSHSTDTQYF. The chain has TRBV15 and TRBJ2-3; D is unclear. V lost 2 bases and J 0 bases, leaving 6 bases between the germline ends. The CDR3 spans 14 residues. Germline V gene data show CDR1 as LNHNV and CDR2 as YYDKDF (reference sequence).

This clonotype was counted only a few times. V usage is TRBV7-3 and J usage is TRBJ2-1; TRBD1 agrees at 8 bases. CDR3 length equals 15 residues. The junction had 5 bases not matched to a gene; V was cut back by 5 bases and J by 2 bases. CDR1 SGHTA and CDR2 FQGTGA come from the germline V gene. The CDR3 sequence is CASSEDRVPYNEQFF. The CDR3 nucleotides read TGTGCCAGCAGCGAGGACAGGGTCCCCTACAATGAGCAGTTCTTC.

V usage is TRBV5-1 and J usage is TRBJ2-7, with D unresolved. Germline values: CDR1 SGHRS, CDR2 YFSETQ. This CDR3 is 13 amino acids long. V lost 4 bases and J 5 bases, leaving 13 bases between the germline ends. CDR3 nucleotides: TGCGCCAGCAGCCCTGGGTCCACCCACGAGCAGTACTTC. It translates to CASSPGSTHEQYF.

The J gene is TRBJ2-1, the V gene TRBV5-1; 7 nucleotides agree with TRBD2. CDR1 and CDR2 (germline): SGHRS, YFSETQ. The CDR3 spans 14 residues. Unmatched junction bases numbered 7, after V lost 3 bases and J lost 7 bases. DNA of the CDR3: TGCGCCAGCAGCTATCCTTTGGGGGGGAATGAGCAGTTCTTC. Translating it yields CASSYPLGGNEQFF. Based on the CDR3 plus reference TRBV5-1 and TRBJ2-1, the full variable domain is KAGVTQTPRYLIKTRGQQVTLSCSPISGHRSVSWYQQTPGQGLQFLFEYFSETQRNKGNFPGRFSGRQFSNSRSEMNVSTLELGDSALYLCASSYPLGGNEQFFGPGTRLTVL.

There are a few counts of this clonotype. V is TRBV28 and J is TRBJ1-5; D is undetermined. Germline CDR1 and CDR2: MDHEN and SYDVKM. The CDR3 has 16 amino acids. Between the trimmed V and J ends, which lost 6 bases and 2 bases, there was a span of 17 bases. The CDR3 nucleotides read TGTGCCAGCAGCCTCCAGGCTCTTGGGGGCAATCAGCCCCAGCATTTT. Translated: CASSLQALGGNQPQHF.